Each of the 30 T cell receptor beta chains below was sequenced from the same sample in a study of T-cell reconstitution after alpha-beta-depleted transplantation in children. Unique molecular identifiers tagged the TCRbeta library. TCRdb processed the PCR reads anew with MiXCR; each CDR3 protein has one entry. In the table there are 150,000 to 250,000 distinct CDR3 sequences, roughly 6.3% of which are singletons. The specimen comprised PBMCs, sampled before TCRalphabeta/CD19-depleted stem cell transplant. Every receptor here comes from a girl in the first two years of life with combined immunodeficiency, due to receive a stem cell transplant.

This clonotype has a count of ten or more. This chain uses TRBV12-3 or TRBV12-4 with TRBJ1-1; no clear D. V shed 2 bases and J shed 2 bases, with 9 bases lying between them. The CDR3 is made up of 14 amino acids. Here the CDR3 DNA reads TGTGCCAGCAGTTTAACACGGATAAACACTGAAGCTTTCTTT. This translates into CASSLTRINTEAFF.

This clonotype was recorded many times. The chain uses TRBV15 and TRBJ1-2, with D possibly TRBD1 on 6 matching bases. The V gene's germline CDR1 is LNHNV and CDR2 YYDKDF (reference sequence). V was cut by 5 bases and J by 5 bases, with 12 bases left in between. The CDR3 is made up of 13 amino acids. CDR3 protein: CATSGQPGYGYTF. The CDR3 coding sequence is TGTGCCACCAGCGGACAGCCAGGGTATGGCTACACCTTC.

The table lists this clonotype with many counts. This chain uses TRBV4-1 with TRBJ2-1; possibly TRBD2 for D (5 bases). The germline CDR1 and CDR2 sequences are MGHRA and YSYEKL. There are 14 residues in the CDR3. V gave up 4 bases and J gave up 4 bases, with 11 bases separating them. The CDR3 here is CASSRGGGYNEQFF. In DNA form, the CDR3 reads TGCGCCAGCAGCCGCGGAGGAGGTTACAATGAGCAGTTCTTC.

In its sample, this clonotype was seen a few times. The V and J genes are TRBV20-1 and TRBJ2-1; no definite D call. This CDR3 has 14 residues. The germline gives CDR1 DFQATT, CDR2 SNEGSKA (reference sequence). V dropped 2 bases and J dropped 4 bases, with 12 bases sitting between them. The CDR3 loop reads CSARLPFMYNEQFF. CDR3 DNA sequence: TGCAGTGCTAGACTCCCTTTCATGTACAATGAGCAGTTCTTC.

This clonotype was counted ten times or more. The chain couples TRBV12-3 or TRBV12-4 to TRBJ2-1; 7 nucleotides match TRBD2. The length of the CDR3 is 17 residues. V trimming: 6 bases; J trimming: 1 base; junction bases outside the gene matches: 12. CDR3: CASRDLLATQSYNEQFF. As DNA, the CDR3 is TGTGCCAGCAGGGACCTACTAGCGACACAATCCTACAATGAGCAGTTCTTC.

Many counts were recorded for this clonotype. This chain connects TRBV9 to TRBJ2-3; tentative D call: TRBD1 (6 bases). Trimming cost V 0 bases and J 2 bases, with 10 bases left between them. The CDR3 runs 15 residues. CDR1 and CDR2 from the germline V gene are SGDLS and YYNGEE. The CDR3 sequence is CASSVEGHLTDTQYF. The CDR3 DNA is TGTGCCAGCAGCGTAGAGGGACACCTCACAGATACGCAGTATTTT.

This clonotype was picked up many times. The chain employs TRBV15 and TRBJ2-1; 13 positions match TRBD2. Germline lookup yields CDR1 LNHNV and CDR2 YYDKDF (reference sequence). The CDR3 totals 15 residues. V lost 4 bases to trimming and J lost 8 bases; unmatched junction nucleotides: 5. The CDR3 loop is CATSTWTSGRYEQFF. CDR3 DNA: TGTGCCACCAGCACCTGGACTAGCGGGAGATATGAGCAGTTCTTC.

There are a few counts of this clonotype. The genes are TRBV30 and TRBJ2-1; D is unresolved. The CDR3 extends over 15 amino acids. V shed 0 bases and J shed 0 bases, with 9 bases lying between them. Germline assignment: CDR1 GTSNPN and CDR2 SVGIG (reference sequence). The CDR3 protein is CAWSVGRISYNEQFF. The CDR3 coding sequence is TGTGCCTGGAGTGTAGGACGGATCTCCTACAATGAGCAGTTCTTC.

There are many counts of this clonotype. V and J are TRBV21-1 and TRBJ2-4; the D call TRBD1 from the table was never checked on the DNA. TRBV21-1 has pseudogene status. This CDR3 has 15 amino acids. CDR3 sequence (DNA): TGTGCCAGCAGTATAGCGGGGGGGCGGAAAAACATTCAGTACTTC. It codes for CASSIAGGRKNIQYF.

The sample holds a few counts of this clonotype. The chain uses TRBV7-9 and TRBJ1-5; 9 nucleotides line up with TRBD1. V dropped 2 bases and J dropped 3; count of bases not matched to a gene: 8. Germline assignment: CDR1 SEHNR and CDR2 FQNEAQ (reference sequence). The CDR3 is 17 residues long. The CDR3 DNA is TGTGCCAGCAGCTTAAGCCGGACAGGGGAACTCAATCAGCCCCAGCATTTT. Encoded protein: CASSLSRTGELNQPQHF.

There are many counts of this clonotype. This chain links TRBV20-1 with TRBJ1-2, with D maybe TRBD1 (5 bases). Per the germline V gene, CDR1 is DFQATT and CDR2 is SNEGSKA (reference sequence). The ends were cut back, 4 bases at V and 6 bases at J, with 21 bases in the middle. This CDR3 is built from 15 residues. The CDR3 coding sequence is TGCAGTGCTATACACTCACAGGAAATGGGGAATGGCTACACCTTC. Protein sequence: CSAIHSQEMGNGYTF.

This clonotype was observed at least ten times. This chain joins TRBV5-1 and TRBJ2-5; D is perhaps TRBD2 (6 bases). V was pared by 0 bases and J by 2 bases, with 11 bases between. Germline loops: CDR1 SGHRS, CDR2 YFSETQ. The CDR3 covers 15 residues. CDR3 nucleotides: TGCGCCAGCAGCTTGGAGGTAGCGGCTCAAGAGACCCAGTACTTC. This encodes CASSLEVAAQETQYF. Full variable domain (missing parts from reference TRBV5-1 and TRBJ2-5): KAGVTQTPRYLIKTRGQQVTLSCSPISGHRSVSWYQQTPGQGLQFLFEYFSETQRNKGNFPGRFSGRQFSNSRSEMNVSTLELGDSALYLCASSLEVAAQETQYFGPGTRLLVL.

This clonotype was seen a few times. The V and J genes are TRBV6-5 and TRBJ2-1, with TRBD2 as a possible D gene (7 bases). Trimming cost V 2 bases and J 9 bases, with 11 bases left between them. Germline V gene data show CDR1 as MNHEY and CDR2 as SVGAGI. This CDR3 has 13 amino acids. The CDR3: CASSYVGGPEQFF. In DNA, the CDR3 is TGTGCCAGCAGTTACGTGGGGGGGCCTGAGCAGTTCTTC.

This clonotype was recorded at least ten times. The V gene is TRBV20-1, the J gene TRBJ2-3; TRBD2 is a possible D gene (6 bases). The V gene's germline CDR1 is DFQATT and CDR2 SNEGSKA (reference sequence). The CDR3 runs 16 residues. The V gene lost 2 bases and the J gene lost 0 bases, with 15 bases spanning the gap. The CDR3 DNA reads TGCAGTGCTAGATCCGGGGGATATCCTAGCACAGATACGCAGTATTTT. This encodes CSARSGGYPSTDTQYF.

This clonotype has ten or more counts. J is TRBJ2-3 and V is TRBV29-1; unclear D gene. V lost 0 bases and J lost 2, with 12 bases in between. CDR1 is SQVTM and CDR2 is ANQGSEA in the germline V gene. The CDR3 length is 15 residues. CDR3 region: CSVEDPQLPTDTQYF. The CDR3 DNA sequence: TGCAGCGTTGAAGACCCACAACTACCCACAGATACGCAGTATTTT.

This clonotype occurred many times. The chain has TRBV9 and TRBJ1-1, with D unclear. This CDR3 has 12 amino acids. V was pared by 3 bases and J by 0 bases, with 3 bases between. Germline V CDR1 and CDR2: SGDLS, YYNGEE. In DNA form, the CDR3 reads TGTGCCAGCAGCGCCTTGAACACTGAAGCTTTCTTT. Amino acid sequence: CASSALNTEAFF.

This clonotype was counted many times. The V call is TRBV29-1, the J call TRBJ1-1; D gene ambiguous. The CDR3 is 13 residues long. Germline V gene data show CDR1 as SQVTM and CDR2 as ANQGSEA. Trimming took 3 bases from V and 2 from J, leaving 10 bases between them. The CDR3 DNA reads as TGCAGCGTTGAGGTGATTTCTAACACTGAAGCTTTCTTT. This translates into CSVEVISNTEAFF.

This clonotype occurred many times. The chain employs TRBV6-1 and TRBJ2-7; D ambiguous. The CDR3 covers 14 residues. V was clipped by 6 bases and J by 2 bases, with 14 bases between them. CDR1 and CDR2 from the germline V gene are MNHNS and SASEGT. The CDR3 is CASSEMGPTYEQYF. CDR3 in DNA: TGTGCCAGCAGCGAGATGGGTCCAACCTACGAGCAGTACTTC.

This clonotype appeared many times. The chain employs TRBV2 and TRBJ2-3; weak D call: TRBD1 (5 bases). Between the trimmed V and J ends, which lost 3 bases and 6 bases, there was a span of 13 bases. The CDR3 consists of 14 residues. CDR1 SNHLY and CDR2 FYNNEI come from the germline V gene. The CDR3 region is CASSEGLGVDTQYF. In DNA form, the CDR3 reads TGTGCCAGCAGTGAGGGGCTAGGGGTGGATACGCAGTATTTT.

This clonotype was counted ten times or more. V is TRBV25-1 and J is TRBJ1-3, with 7 bases fitting TRBD1. The CDR3 length is 13 residues. Germline CDR1 MGHDK, CDR2 SYGVNS. Unmatched junction bases numbered 1, after V lost 6 bases and J lost 2 bases. The CDR3, as DNA: TGTGCCAGCAGCACAGGGGCTGGAAACACCATATATTTT. Amino acid sequence: CASSTGAGNTIYF.

This clonotype was seen repeatedly, ten times or more. The chain links TRBV27 to TRBJ2-1; D not resolved. Germline CDR1 reads MNHEY; CDR2 reads SMNVEV (reference sequence). Deletions cut 2 bases from V and 4 bases from J, with 9 bases between. The CDR3 contains 14 residues. In nucleotides, the CDR3 is TGTGCCAGCAGTTTACCGGACGAATACAATGAGCAGTTCTTC. It yields the protein CASSLPDEYNEQFF.

This clonotype was counted at least ten times. The rearrangement links TRBV5-6 to TRBJ2-2; D gene uncertain. The V gene lost 4 bases and the J gene lost 9 bases, with 10 bases spanning the gap. The CDR3 spans 12 residues. CDR1 SGHDT and CDR2 YYEEEE come from the germline V gene. CDR3 sequence: CASSISSRELFF. CDR3 nucleotide sequence: TGTGCCAGCAGCATTAGCAGTCGGGAGCTGTTTTTT.

The chain recombines TRBV6-2 or TRBV6-3 with TRBJ2-3; TRBD2 matches at 11 bases. Germline V gene lookup returns CDR1 MNHEY and CDR2 SVGEGT. Trimming at V came to 6 bases and at J to 3 bases, leaving 8 bases not matched to a gene. The CDR3 sequence is 16 residues long. The CDR3: CASSALAGGATDTQYF. CDR3 nucleotides: TGTGCCAGCAGCGCCCTAGCGGGAGGTGCAACAGATACGCAGTATTTT.

This clonotype was recorded many times. As DNA, the CDR3 is TGCGCCAGCAGCTTGTGGGAGCAAGAGACCCAGTACTTC. Protein product: CASSLWEQETQYF. V and J are TRBV5-1 and TRBJ2-5; D perhaps matches TRBD2 (5 bases). The CDR3 totals 13 residues. Germline CDR1 SGHRS, CDR2 YFSETQ. The ends were cut back, 1 base at V and 2 bases at J, with 6 bases in the middle.

This clonotype was detected ten times or more. The V gene is TRBV5-6, the J gene TRBJ1-2; no reliable D call. Trimming removed 0 bases at V and 4 bases at J, with 10 bases between. The V gene's germline CDR1 is SGHDT and CDR2 YYEEEE. The CDR3 totals 14 residues. The DNA of the CDR3 is TGTGCCAGCAGCTTGGCCGGCTCTCTCTATGGCTACACCTTC. Amino acids: CASSLAGSLYGYTF. The full variable domain, rest sourced from reference TRBV5-6 and TRBJ1-2, is DAGVTQSPTHLIKTRGQQVTLRCSPKSGHDTVSWYQQALGQGPQFIFQYYEEEERQRGNFPDRFSGHQFPNYSSELNVNALLLGDSALYLCASSLAGSLYGYTFGSGTRLTVV.

Many counts were recorded for this clonotype. The CDR3 protein is CASSQSVSYSNQPQHF. For the CDR3, the DNA is TGCGCCAGCAGCCAGTCCGTCAGCTATAGCAATCAGCCCCAGCATTTT. The chain links TRBV4-3 to TRBJ1-5; unclear D gene. This CDR3 region has 16 residues. Germline loops: CDR1 LGHNA, CDR2 YSLEER. V was shortened by 3 bases and J by 0 bases, with 12 bases between the two germline ends.

This clonotype was picked up many times. This sequence joins TRBV7-9 and TRBJ2-2, with D uncertain. There are 17 residues in the CDR3. V lost 2 bases to trimming and J lost 4 bases, with 17 bases between them. Per the germline V gene, CDR1 is SEHNR and CDR2 is FQNEAQ (reference sequence). The CDR3 DNA sequence: TGTGCCAGCAGCTTAAAGCCCCTAGAGTTTTCCACCGGGGAGCTGTTTTTT. It translates to CASSLKPLEFSTGELFF.

This clonotype came up many times. CDR3 sequence (DNA): TGCGCCAGCAGCCCCGGGACAGGGCGCACTGAAGCTTTCTTT. Protein sequence: CASSPGTGRTEAFF. This rearrangement joins TRBV5-1 to TRBJ1-1, with 9 positions matching TRBD1. The length of the CDR3 is 14 residues. V gave up 4 bases and J gave up 4 bases; unmatched junction bases: 5. Germline lookup yields CDR1 SGHRS and CDR2 YFSETQ. The variable domain in full, completed from reference TRBV5-1 and TRBJ1-1, reads KAGVTQTPRYLIKTRGQQVTLSCSPISGHRSVSWYQQTPGQGLQFLFEYFSETQRNKGNFPGRFSGRQFSNSRSEMNVSTLELGDSALYLCASSPGTGRTEAFFGQGTRLTVV.

This clonotype was detected ten times or more. This chain uses TRBV20-1 with TRBJ2-3; TRBD2 matches 15 bases. This CDR3 comprises 16 residues. Germline V gives CDR1 DFQATT, CDR2 SNEGSKA (reference sequence). The V gene end was trimmed by 5 bases and the J gene end by 1 base; junction bases not matched to a gene: 4. CDR3: CSARTSGGAGTDTQYF. The DNA for the CDR3 is TGCAGTGCTCGGACTAGCGGGGGGGCTGGCACAGATACGCAGTATTTT.

In this sample, this clonotype turned up many times. The chain combines TRBV20-1 with TRBJ2-5; no definite D call. Trimming took 6 bases from V and 1 from J, leaving 18 bases between them. This CDR3 region has 15 residues. Germline V gene sequence: CDR1 DFQATT, CDR2 SNEGSKA (reference sequence). CDR3 in amino acids: CSASPDAFFQETQYF. The CDR3 coding sequence is TGCAGTGCGAGCCCGGACGCGTTCTTCCAAGAGACCCAGTACTTC.